The 2 T cell receptor beta chains given below trace back to one sample, sequenced in a study of human T cells and chemical hapten exposure. TCRdb re-called the RACE reads through MiXCR, storing one row per CDR3 protein. The table lists around 380,000 distinct CDR3 sequences, roughly 5% of them singletons. Time point here: patch test 1, 2 weeks after DPC sensitization. Treatment given: therapeutic diphenylcyclopropenone sensitization with weekly scalp DPC. The material sequenced was whole blood, taken in connection with sensitization to the hapten diphenylcyclopropenone (DPC). The source of these receptors is a woman in her forties or fifties with alopecia areata. Some clones in this sample may be carry-over from other donors' samples.

This clonotype was detected ten times or more. The chain joins TRBV4-2 to TRBJ1-3; the match to TRBD1 covers 7 bases. Germline-derived CDR1 and CDR2 are LGHNA and YNFKEQ. The CDR3 is 16 residues long. Trimming removed 0 bases from V and 0 bases from J; junction bases left unmatched: 2. CDR3: CASSQDGTASGNTIYF. The CDR3, as DNA: TGTGCCAGCAGCCAAGATGGGACAGCCTCTGGAAACACCATATATTTT.

This clonotype was counted a few times. The chain carries TRBV5-4 and TRBJ2-3; D is ambiguous. Deletions cut 3 bases from V and 10 bases from J, with 18 bases between. CDR3 length: 14 amino acids. Germline V gene sequence: CDR1 SGHNT, CDR2 YYREEE (reference sequence). CDR3 amino acids: CASSSFGEPRAQYF. In DNA, the CDR3 is TGTGCCAGCAGCTCTTTTGGTGAGCCCCGGGCGCAGTATTTT. The full variable domain, its missing parts supplied by reference TRBV5-4 and TRBJ2-3, is ETGVTQSPTHLIKTRGQQVTLRCSSQSGHNTVSWYQQALGQGPQFIFQYYREEENGRGNFPPRFSGLQFPNYSSELNVNALELDDSALYLCASSSFGEPRAQYFGPGTRLTVL.